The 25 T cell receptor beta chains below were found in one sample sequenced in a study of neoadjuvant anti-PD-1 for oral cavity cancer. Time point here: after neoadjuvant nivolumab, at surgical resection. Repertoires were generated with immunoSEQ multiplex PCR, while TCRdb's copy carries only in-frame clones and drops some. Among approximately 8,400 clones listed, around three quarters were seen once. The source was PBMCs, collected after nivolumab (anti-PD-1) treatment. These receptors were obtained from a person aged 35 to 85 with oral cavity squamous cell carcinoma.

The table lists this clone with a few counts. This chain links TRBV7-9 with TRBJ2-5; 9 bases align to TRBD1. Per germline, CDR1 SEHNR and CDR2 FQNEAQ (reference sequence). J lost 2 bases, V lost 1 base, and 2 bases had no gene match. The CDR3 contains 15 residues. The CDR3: CASSLGTGDQETQYF. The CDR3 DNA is TGTGCCAGCAGCTTAGGGACAGGGGATCAAGAGACCCAGTACTTC.

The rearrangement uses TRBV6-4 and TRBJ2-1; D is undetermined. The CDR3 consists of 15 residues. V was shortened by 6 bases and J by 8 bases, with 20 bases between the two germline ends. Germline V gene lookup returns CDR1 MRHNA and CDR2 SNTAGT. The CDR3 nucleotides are TGTGCCAGCAGCCCCGGATTTTCCGAATGGGATGAGCAGTTCTTC. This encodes CASSPGFSEWDEQFF.

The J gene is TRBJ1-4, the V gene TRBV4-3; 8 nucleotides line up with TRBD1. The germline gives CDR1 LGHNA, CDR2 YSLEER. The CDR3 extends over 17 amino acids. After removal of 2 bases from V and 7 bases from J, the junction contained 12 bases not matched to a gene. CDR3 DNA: TGCGCCAGCAGCCAACTGACAGGGGAGCGGGTCGGTGAAAAACTGTTTTTT. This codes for CASSQLTGERVGEKLFF.

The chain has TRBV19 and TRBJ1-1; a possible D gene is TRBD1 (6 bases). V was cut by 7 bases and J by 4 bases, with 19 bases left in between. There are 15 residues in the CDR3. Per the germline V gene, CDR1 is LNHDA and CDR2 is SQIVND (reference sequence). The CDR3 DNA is TGTGCCAGTACTACACTCAGGGGAAGAACCACTGAAGCTTTCTTT. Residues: CASTTLRGRTTEAFF.

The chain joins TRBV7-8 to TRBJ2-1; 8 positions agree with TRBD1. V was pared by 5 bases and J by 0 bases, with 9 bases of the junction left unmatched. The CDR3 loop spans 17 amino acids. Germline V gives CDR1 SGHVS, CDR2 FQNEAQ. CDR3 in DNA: TGTGCCAGCAGCCCTGGACAGGGATTAAGCTCCTACAATGAGCAGTTCTTC. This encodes CASSPGQGLSSYNEQFF.

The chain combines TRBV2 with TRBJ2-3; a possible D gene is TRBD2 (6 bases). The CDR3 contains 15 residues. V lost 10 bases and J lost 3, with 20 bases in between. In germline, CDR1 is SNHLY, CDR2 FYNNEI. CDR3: CATSPTVAGTDTQYF. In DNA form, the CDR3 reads TGTGCCACCAGCCCGACAGTCGCGGGGACAGATACGCAGTATTTT.

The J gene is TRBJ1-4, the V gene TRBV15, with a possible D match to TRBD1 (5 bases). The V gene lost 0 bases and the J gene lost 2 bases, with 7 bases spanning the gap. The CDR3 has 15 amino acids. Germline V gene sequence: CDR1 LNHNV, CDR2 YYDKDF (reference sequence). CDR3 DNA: TGTGCCACCAGCAGAGATGGGGGGACTAATGAAAAACTGTTTTTT. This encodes CATSRDGGTNEKLFF.

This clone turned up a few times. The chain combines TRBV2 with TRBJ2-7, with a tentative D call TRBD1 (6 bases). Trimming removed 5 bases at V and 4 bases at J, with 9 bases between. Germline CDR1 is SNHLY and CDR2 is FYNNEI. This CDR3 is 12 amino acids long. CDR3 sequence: CASSLQGYEQYF. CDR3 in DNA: TGTGCCAGCAGTTTACAGGGTTACGAGCAGTACTTC.

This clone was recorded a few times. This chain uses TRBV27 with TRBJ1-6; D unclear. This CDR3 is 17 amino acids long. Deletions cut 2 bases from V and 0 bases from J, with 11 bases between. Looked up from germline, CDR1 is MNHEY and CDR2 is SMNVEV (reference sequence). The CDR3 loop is CASSLDLLSSYNSPLHF. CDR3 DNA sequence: TGTGCCAGCAGTTTAGACTTACTTAGCTCCTATAATTCACCCCTCCACTTT.

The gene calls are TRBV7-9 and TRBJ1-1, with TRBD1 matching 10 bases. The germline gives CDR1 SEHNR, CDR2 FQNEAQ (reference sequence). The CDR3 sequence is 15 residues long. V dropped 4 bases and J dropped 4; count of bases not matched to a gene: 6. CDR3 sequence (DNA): TGTGCCAGCAGCTCATCATGGACAGGGGGCACTGAAGCTTTCTTT. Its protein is CASSSSWTGGTEAFF.

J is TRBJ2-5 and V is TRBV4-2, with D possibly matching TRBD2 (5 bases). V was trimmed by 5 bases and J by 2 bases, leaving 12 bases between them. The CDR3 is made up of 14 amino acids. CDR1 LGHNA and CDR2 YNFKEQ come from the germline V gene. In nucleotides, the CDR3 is TGTGCCAGCAGCGCCAGGACTGTTCAAGAGACCCAGTACTTC. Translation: CASSARTVQETQYF.

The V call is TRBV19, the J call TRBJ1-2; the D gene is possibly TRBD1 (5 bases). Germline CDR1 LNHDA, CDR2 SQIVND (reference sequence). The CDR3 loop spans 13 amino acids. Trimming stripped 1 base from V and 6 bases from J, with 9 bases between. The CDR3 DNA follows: TGTGCCAGTAGTATAGGGGGCGGCGATGGCTACACCTTC. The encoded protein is CASSIGGGDGYTF.

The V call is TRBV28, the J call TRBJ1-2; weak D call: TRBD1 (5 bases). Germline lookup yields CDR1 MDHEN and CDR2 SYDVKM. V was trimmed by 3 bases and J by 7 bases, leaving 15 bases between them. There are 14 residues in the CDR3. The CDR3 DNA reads TGTGCCAGCAGTTTCCGGGACGGGGCCGGTGGCTACACCTTC. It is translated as CASSFRDGAGGYTF.

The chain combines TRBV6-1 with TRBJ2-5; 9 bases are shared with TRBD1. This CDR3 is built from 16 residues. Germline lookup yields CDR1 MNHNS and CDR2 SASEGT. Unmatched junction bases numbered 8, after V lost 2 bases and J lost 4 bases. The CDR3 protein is CASSEQPGTGPETQYF. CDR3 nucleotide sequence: TGTGCCAGCAGTGAACAGCCCGGGACAGGGCCAGAGACCCAGTACTTC.

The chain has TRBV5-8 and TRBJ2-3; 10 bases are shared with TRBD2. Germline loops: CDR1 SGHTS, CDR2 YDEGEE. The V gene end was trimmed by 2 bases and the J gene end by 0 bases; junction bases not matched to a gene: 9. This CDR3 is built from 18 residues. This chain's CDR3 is CASSFWLAGEASTDTQYF. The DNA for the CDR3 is TGTGCCAGCAGCTTTTGGCTAGCGGGGGAAGCTAGCACAGATACGCAGTATTTT.

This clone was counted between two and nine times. The CDR3 nucleotides read TGTGCCAGCAGCCAGACCCAGGGTGCCTACGAGCAGTACTTC. Residues: CASSQTQGAYEQYF. The rearrangement uses TRBV7-2 and TRBJ2-7, with D possibly being TRBD1 (5 bases). The V gene lost 5 bases and the J gene lost 2 bases, with 13 bases spanning the gap. This CDR3 spans 14 amino acids. CDR1 is SGHTA and CDR2 is FQGNSA in the germline V gene.

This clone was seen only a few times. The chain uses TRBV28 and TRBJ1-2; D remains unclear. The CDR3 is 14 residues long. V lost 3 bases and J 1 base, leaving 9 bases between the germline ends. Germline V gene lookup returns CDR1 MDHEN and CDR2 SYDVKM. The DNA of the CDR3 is TGTGCCAGCAGTTTCCCTGACGGTAACTATGGCTACACCTTC. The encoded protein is CASSFPDGNYGYTF.

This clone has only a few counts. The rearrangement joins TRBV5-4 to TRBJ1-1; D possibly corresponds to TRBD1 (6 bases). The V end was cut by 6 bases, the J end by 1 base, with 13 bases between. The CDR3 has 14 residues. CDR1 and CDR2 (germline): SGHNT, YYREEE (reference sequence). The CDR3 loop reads CASKTMGANTEAFF. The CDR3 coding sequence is TGTGCCAGCAAAACTATGGGGGCGAACACTGAAGCTTTCTTT.

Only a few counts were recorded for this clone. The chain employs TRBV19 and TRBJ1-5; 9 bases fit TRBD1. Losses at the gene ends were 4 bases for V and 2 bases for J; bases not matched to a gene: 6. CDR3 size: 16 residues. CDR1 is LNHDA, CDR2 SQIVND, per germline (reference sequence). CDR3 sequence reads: CASSTFWTGGNQPQHF. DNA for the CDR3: TGTGCCAGTAGTACCTTCTGGACAGGGGGCAATCAGCCCCAGCATTTT.

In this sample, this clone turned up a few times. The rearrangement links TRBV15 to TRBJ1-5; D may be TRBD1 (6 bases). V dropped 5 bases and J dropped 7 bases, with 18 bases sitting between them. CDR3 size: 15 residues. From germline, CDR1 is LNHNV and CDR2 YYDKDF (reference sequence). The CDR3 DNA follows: TGTGCCACCAGCGTCGAAGCGGGGGGCTGGCAGCCCCAGCATTTT. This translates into CATSVEAGGWQPQHF. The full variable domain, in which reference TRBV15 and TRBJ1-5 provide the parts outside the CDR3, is DAMVIQNPRYQVTQFGKPVTLSCSQTLNHNVMYWYQQKSSQAPKLLFHYYDKDFNNEADTPDNFQSRRPNTSFCFLDIRSPGLGDTAMYLCATSVEAGGWQPQHFGDGTRLSIL.

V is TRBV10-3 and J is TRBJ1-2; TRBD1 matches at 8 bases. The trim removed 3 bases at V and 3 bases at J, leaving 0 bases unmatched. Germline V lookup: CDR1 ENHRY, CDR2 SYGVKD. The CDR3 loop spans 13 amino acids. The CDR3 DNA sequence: TGTGCCATCAGTGACAGGGGGCACTATGGCTACACCTTC. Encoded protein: CAISDRGHYGYTF.

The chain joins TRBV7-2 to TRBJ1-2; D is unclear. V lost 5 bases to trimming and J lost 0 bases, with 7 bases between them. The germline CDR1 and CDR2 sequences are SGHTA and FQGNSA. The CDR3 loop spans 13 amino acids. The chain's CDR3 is CASSPFPNYGYTF. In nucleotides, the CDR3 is TGTGCCAGCAGCCCCTTCCCTAACTATGGCTACACCTTC.

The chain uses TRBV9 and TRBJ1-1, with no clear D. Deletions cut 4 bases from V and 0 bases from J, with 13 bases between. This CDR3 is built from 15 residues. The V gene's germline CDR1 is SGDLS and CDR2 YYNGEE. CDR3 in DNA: TGTGCCAGCAGCCAGTTTCACGGGATGAACACTGAAGCTTTCTTT. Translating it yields CASSQFHGMNTEAFF. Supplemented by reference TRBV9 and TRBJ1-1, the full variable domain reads DSGVTQTPKHLITATGQRVTLRCSPRSGDLSVYWYQQSLDQGLQFLIQYYNGEERAKGNILERFSAQQFPDLHSELNLSSLELGDSALYFCASSQFHGMNTEAFFGQGTRLTVV.

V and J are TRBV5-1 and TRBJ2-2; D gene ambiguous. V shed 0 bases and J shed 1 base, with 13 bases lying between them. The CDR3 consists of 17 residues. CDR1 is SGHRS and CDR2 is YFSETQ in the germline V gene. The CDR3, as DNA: TGCGCCAGCAGCTTGGCCTTGAGAACTCAGAACACCGGGGAGCTGTTTTTT. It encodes CASSLALRTQNTGELFF. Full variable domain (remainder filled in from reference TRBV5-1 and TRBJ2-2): KAGVTQTPRYLIKTRGQQVTLSCSPISGHRSVSWYQQTPGQGLQFLFEYFSETQRNKGNFPGRFSGRQFSNSRSEMNVSTLELGDSALYLCASSLALRTQNTGELFFGEGSRLTVL.

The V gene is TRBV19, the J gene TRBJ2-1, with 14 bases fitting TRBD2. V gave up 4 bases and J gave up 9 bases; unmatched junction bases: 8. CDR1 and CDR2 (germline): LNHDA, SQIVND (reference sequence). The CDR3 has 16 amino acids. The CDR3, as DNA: TGTGCCAGTAGTAACGGACTAGCGGGGGGAAGGGGTGAGCAGTTCTTC. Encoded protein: CASSNGLAGGRGEQFF. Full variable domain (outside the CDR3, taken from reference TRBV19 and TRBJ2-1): DGGITQSPKYLFRKEGQNVTLSCEQNLNHDAMYWYRQDPGQGLRLIYYSQIVNDFQKGDIAEGYSVSREKKESFPLTVTSAQKNPTAFYLCASSNGLAGGRGEQFFGPGTRLTVL.